The T cell receptor (beta chain) under discussion was sequenced for a study of blood T cell repertoires in COVID-19. For the study at large: Italy, Spain and the United States were the sources of the convalescent and acute COVID-19 samples.

This clone was observed once. A read error may account for a junction end that differs from germline. In the original workflow: How many nucleated cells were present was estimated from reference gene primer amplification. The data were produced by immunoSEQ multiplex PCR, yet TCRdb's version contains in-frame clones alone and is incomplete. V and J calls plus clone size are reproduced from that table; the DNA served to infer D and trimming. The sample lists roughly 140,000 clones; approximately 92% were seen once. The receptor's source is a woman between 40 and 50 years old with acute or convalescent COVID-19. Sequenced sample: peripheral blood.

The CDR3 nucleotides read TGTGCCAGCAGCTTGATTGAGAGCGACTTT. Encoded protein: CASSLIESDF. This chain links TRBV2 with TRBJ1-1; D call uncertain. Germline-derived CDR1 and CDR2 are SNHLY and FYNNEI. This CDR3 region has 10 residues.